Listed below are T cell receptor beta chains from one sample, sequenced in a study of Tregs in tolerant kidney transplant recipients. Assay: immunoSEQ multiplex PCR; the TCRdb copy retains only in-frame clones and omits some. The table includes about 100,000 clones, roughly 93% detected once. The sequencing here drew on CD4+ T cells from blood, taken before the transplant. All receptors derive from a human donor who received a combined kidney and bone marrow transplant. CDR3s include the opening cysteine and the closing phenylalanine or tryptophan.

V	J	CDR3
TRBV7-2	TRBJ1-6	CASSLVAGQGESPLHF
TRBV7-9	TRBJ1-2	CASSLQQELRGYTF
TRBV4-2	TRBJ1-1	CASSQDLMSGFGEAFF
TRBV11-3	TRBJ2-2	CASSPRAIRLADTGELFF
TRBV19	TRBJ2-2	CASSSDRVGLTGELFF
TRBV2	TRBJ2-5	CASSGTGGQETQYF
TRBV10-3	TRBJ2-5	CAIRAGDRYQETQYF
TRBV2	TRBJ2-6	CASMSGSGANVLTF
TRBV9	TRBJ2-1	CASSPLSRRGEQFF
TRBV29-1	TRBJ2-5	CSVDDLGGETQYF
TRBV7-2	TRBJ1-1	CASSLGQPWVGTEAFF
TRBV4-3	TRBJ2-2	CASSQDWRENTGELFF
TRBV7-9	TRBJ2-3	CASSLAFERGGLDTQYF
TRBV5-4	TRBJ2-7	CASSLERSSSYEQYF
TRBV4-2	TRBJ2-7	CASSQPSASAESYEQYF
TRBV27	TRBJ2-7	CASTGQGFPYEQYF
TRBV9	TRBJ2-2	CASSASGTSGMVTGELFF
TRBV14	TRBJ1-1	CASSRYSTGVTEAFF
TRBV4-3	TRBJ2-7	CASSPRGRGIYEQYF
TRBV9	TRBJ2-7	CASSPTPRATYEQYF
TRBV5-5	TRBJ2-5	CASSSYDRVQETQYF
TRBV2	TRBJ2-5	CASSERRGPETQYF
TRBV5-6	TRBJ2-1	CASSHGGFYNEQFF
TRBV19	TRBJ2-1	CASSVGDTLYNEQFF
TRBV11-2	TRBJ1-1	CASSSGQVNTEAFF
TRBV18	TRBJ1-3	CASRTTGNTIYF
TRBV28	TRBJ1-1	CASMPGRTTEAFF
TRBV6-5	TRBJ1-1	CASSYRTGSTEAFF
TRBV4-3	TRBJ2-3	CASSQDAGGITDTQYF
TRBV18	TRBJ1-2	CASSQSGTGSGYTF
TRBV5-1	TRBJ2-2	CASSLFIAGAGSGELFF
TRBV10-3	TRBJ2-7	CATGAAYEQYF
TRBV9	TRBJ2-3	CASSGRLTGGTDTQYF
TRBV28	TRBJ2-1	CASSVRTSGRGEQFF
TRBV6-5	TRBJ1-2	CATTHRDRVGYGYTF
TRBV25-1	TRBJ2-1	CASSGPDRGEMFF
TRBV5-1	TRBJ2-1	CASSLGQDYNEQFF
TRBV18	TRBJ1-3	CASSREAGNTIYF
TRBV4-2	TRBJ1-5	CASSQAQGSQPQHF
TRBV7-6	TRBJ1-1	CASSSGQGETEAFF
TRBV14	TRBJ1-1	CASSSEVVNTEAFF
TRBV7-8	TRBJ1-4	CASSSQGGVEKLFF
TRBV29-1	NA	CSVVGTGGVVPSYEQYF
TRBV11-3	TRBJ2-7	CASSLAWTGSYEQYF
TRBV6-1	TRBJ1-1	CASIGDSKVTEAFF
TRBV21-1	TRBJ2-7	CASILPLAGSVYEQYF
TRBV28	TRBJ2-7	CASSQDNWYEQYF
TRBV29-1	TRBJ1-4	CSVEPTTNEKLFF
TRBV4-2	TRBJ2-3	CASSQEKAGVGTDTQYF
TRBV19	TRBJ1-1	CASNQRQGSEAFF
TRBV27	TRBJ1-2	CASRTGGAEGYTF